This TCR beta chain was identified during a study of radiation and T cells in renal cell carcinoma (dated by TCRdb to 2018 to 2020). Turning to the overall study: Samples came from a clinical trial, in which primary renal cell carcinomas received 15 Gy stereotactic body radiation therapy followed by nephrectomy 4 weeks later. A total of approximately 53 samples underwent TCR beta sequencing, made up of around 26 tumors and around 27 peripheral blood samples. A total of approximately 3,800,000 unique CDR3 nucleotide sequences, encoding 2.5 million to 3 million unique CDR3 amino acid sequences, were found across all 50 or so samples.

TCR beta libraries were generated from genomic DNA with the immunoSEQ kit, following the manufacturer's recommendations. To prepare the libraries, a first multiplex PCR with proprietary primers was run, followed by a second PCR that added unique barcodes, and a bead cleanup was done after each round. Each sample batch included a kit-provided positive control reaction and a negative control reaction. The final libraries underwent checking on an Agilent 4200 TapeStation D1000 ScreenTape, volumetric pooling, and quantification by qPCR. Sequencing was performed on an Illumina NextSeq500 using a MidOutput 150-cycle cartridge, with 156 Read1 cycles, 15 Index1 cycles, and the kit custom primers. The pooled library was loaded at about 0.98 pM, with an approximately 20% PhiX control spiked in. From the authors' description of their analysis: Vendor-processed data were analyzed in R, and a clonotype was defined as all T cells sharing the same CDR3 nucleotide sequence. In the clone abundance analyses, frequencies in each sample were normalized to that sample's 10,000 most abundant clones. Before analysis, public T cell clones were removed, and these numbered fewer than six per sample on average. Tumor-enriched and baseline blood-enriched clonotypes were defined by at least a 32-fold difference in abundance between compartments. A beta-binomial differential abundance model was used to identify clonotypes that expanded or contracted between blood time points. The Baroni-Urbani and Buser coefficient was used to measure tumor-blood repertoire similarity, and groups were compared with two-tailed Wilcoxon tests in R. TCRdb's version of the immuneACCESS table is confined to in-frame rearrangements and falls short of the full clone set. An unresolved V gene accounts for under half of the shortfall where checked; the remainder is of unknown origin. The DNA gave D and trimming, while V, J and clone size come from that table. The sample table records 140,000 or so clones; about 88% of these occur just once. Around 12% of the sample comes from the top ten.

Notes on this clone: The antigen it binds to is not known. Base quality data are lacking; no much larger clone is found one base away.

The time point label, as the study defines it: baseline pretreatment blood. The intended sense of this specimen's treatment or condition label: 15 Gy SBRT to primary tumor, nephrectomy 4 weeks later. To follow tumor-enriched clonotypes, serial peripheral blood was collected from radiation-treated patients at baseline and at 2 weeks and 4 weeks after SBRT. Every patient's renal cell carcinoma showed clear cell pathology. The QIAamp DNA Blood Mini Kit (Qiagen) was used to prepare genomic DNA for TCR sequencing. Samples were included in the analyses only if all quality control checks were passed. What the research found in general, with its limitations: Because no pretreatment tumor biopsies were available, whether clonotypes were present in the tumor at baseline could not be determined. Changes in the blood repertoire were not tracked past 4 weeks after treatment. In blood, the top tumor clonotypes increased from baseline to 2 weeks after radiation and then shrank by 4 weeks, which suggests a temporary expansion of tumor-resident clones. Effects of radiation dose or scheduling on the TCR repertoire could not be addressed with the single-armed trial design.

The CDR3, cysteine through phenylalanine, is 16 amino acids long. Only the CDR3 region is kept as DNA, spanning 48 bases read in frame from base 1. In the germline V gene (reference sequence), CDR1 corresponds to SGHNT and CDR2 to YYREEE. V is shortened by 4 bases, J by 1 base, and the region joining them spans 17 bases. The clonotype comes from a woman in her fifties or sixties with renal cell carcinoma. The rearranged chain carries TRBV5-4 and TRBJ1-1; the D gene is perhaps TRBD1, from 6 matching bases. The input for sequencing was blood, taken from a patient whose treatment included radiotherapy and nephrectomy. DNA sequence: TGTGCCAGCAGCCCCCTCTTGGGGGCTGGGAACACTGAAGCTTTCTTT. This gives the protein CASSPLLGAGNTEAFF. Beyond the CDR3, the reference TRBV5-4 and TRBJ1-1 genes provide the residues; the full variable domain reads: ETGVTQSPTHLIKTRGQQVTLRCSSQSGHNTVSWYQQALGQGPQFIFQYYREEENGRGNFPPRFSGLQFPNYSSELNVNALELDDSALYLCASSPLLGAGNTEAFFGQGTRLTVV.